The 25 T cell receptor beta chains given below trace back to one sample, sequenced in a study of blood T cell repertoires in COVID-19. Method: immunoSEQ multiplex PCR; TCRdb's copy keeps in-frame clones and lacks some. Found here are about 260,000 clones, around 84% of them singletons; the top ten hold roughly 4%. Sequenced: peripheral blood. Every receptor here comes from a man aged 60-69 years with acute or convalescent COVID-19.

Of note for this clone: Other nucleotide sequences from this sample produce the same CDR3. The rearrangement links TRBV12-3 or TRBV12-4 to TRBJ2-3, with D hard to call. V lost 3 bases and J lost 6, with 4 bases in between. The CDR3 length is 11 residues. The chain's CDR3 is CASSLRDTQYF. The CDR3, as DNA: TGTGCCAGCAGTTTGCGGGATACGCAGTATTTT.

This clone was found once. DNA for the CDR3: TGTGCCACCAGTGATTATGCCGGCTATGGCTACACCTTC. Encoded protein: CATSDYAGYGYTF. The chain joins TRBV24-1 to TRBJ1-2; D is unclear. The CDR3 sequence is 13 residues long. The germline V and J ends were trimmed by 2 bases and 4 bases, with 7 bases remaining between them. Germline loops: CDR1 KGHDR, CDR2 SFDVKD.

V gene TRBV7-9 combines with J gene TRBJ2-3, with TRBD1 matching over 12 bases. Trimming took 0 bases from V and 6 from J; bases not matched to a gene: 1. The CDR3 has 15 residues. CDR1 and CDR2 from the germline V gene are SEHNR and FQNEAQ (reference sequence). CDR3 loop: CASSLAGQGADTQYF. The CDR3 coding sequence is TGTGCCAGCAGCTTAGCGGGACAGGGGGCCGATACGCAGTATTTT.

The chain joins TRBV5-1 to TRBJ2-5; no definite D call. The germline V and J ends were trimmed by 0 bases and 2 bases, with 8 bases remaining between them. The CDR3 consists of 14 residues. CDR1 is SGHRS, CDR2 YFSETQ, per germline. CDR3 region: CASSLVPLQETQYF. Written as DNA, the CDR3 is TGCGCCAGCAGCTTGGTCCCTCTTCAAGAGACCCAGTACTTC. The full variable domain, completed using reference TRBV5-1 and TRBJ2-5, is KAGVTQTPRYLIKTRGQQVTLSCSPISGHRSVSWYQQTPGQGLQFLFEYFSETQRNKGNFPGRFSGRQFSNSRSEMNVSTLELGDSALYLCASSLVPLQETQYFGPGTRLLVL.

The V and J genes are TRBV7-9 and TRBJ2-3; D remains ambiguous. The CDR3 is 12 amino acids. Trimming left V 8 bases short and J 8 bases short, with 14 bases between. In germline, CDR1 is SEHNR, CDR2 FQNEAQ (reference sequence). The CDR3, as DNA: TGTGCCAGCGATGCGTTCCTCGGTACGCAGTATTTT. This encodes CASDAFLGTQYF.

The chain recombines TRBV12-5 with TRBJ1-4, with 8 bases lining up with TRBD1. The CDR3 totals 16 residues. The ends lost 4 bases at V and 7 bases at J; junction bases unmatched: 11. Germline lookup yields CDR1 LGHNT and CDR2 FRNRAP. The CDR3: CASGSMTGVRGEKLFF. The CDR3 DNA reads TGTGCTAGTGGTTCAATGACAGGGGTAAGGGGTGAAAAACTGTTTTTT.

This sequence joins TRBV5-8 and TRBJ2-3; 8 positions match TRBD2. The CDR3 loop spans 15 amino acids. In germline, CDR1 is SGHTS, CDR2 YDEGEE. With V trimmed by 7 bases and J by 6 bases, 13 bases remained unmatched. The CDR3 DNA sequence: TGTGCCAGCTACCGGACTAGCAGTCTCTGGGATACGCAGTATTTT. This encodes CASYRTSSLWDTQYF.

This clone appeared a few times. CDR3 DNA: TGTGCCAGCAGTTTAAAAGGGGCAGGGACAGGGGGTCACGGGGAGCTGTTTTTT. This gives the protein CASSLKGAGTGGHGELFF. The rearrangement uses TRBV27 and TRBJ2-2; TRBD1 aligns across 11 bases. The CDR3 loop spans 18 amino acids. From germline, CDR1 is MNHEY and CDR2 SMNVEV (reference sequence). V dropped 2 bases and J dropped 7; count of bases not matched to a gene: 12.

V usage is TRBV6-1 and J usage is TRBJ2-1, with TRBD2 identical over 12 bases. This CDR3 contains 15 residues. The V gene's germline CDR1 is MNHNS and CDR2 SASEGT. V was pared by 6 bases and J by 6 bases, with 6 bases of the junction left unmatched. The CDR3 loop is CASRQTSGSTNEQFF. DNA for the CDR3: TGTGCCAGCAGACAGACTAGCGGGAGTACCAATGAGCAGTTCTTC.

The sample holds one count of this clone. V and J are TRBV5-1 and TRBJ2-1, with 12 bases that match TRBD2. V lost 0 bases and J lost 4; bases outside the gene matches: 2. CDR1 and CDR2 (germline): SGHRS, YFSETQ. The CDR3 sequence is 16 residues long. The CDR3 nucleotides are TGCGCCAGCAGCTTGGGTGGGACTAGCGGGTACAATGAGCAGTTCTTC. Its translation is CASSLGGTSGYNEQFF.

The rearrangement uses TRBV5-1 and TRBJ2-1, with 10 bases matching TRBD2. Per germline, CDR1 SGHRS and CDR2 YFSETQ. The J segment lost 10 bases and the V segment lost 6 bases, leaving 13 bases of the junction unmatched. This CDR3 contains 15 residues. The CDR3 loop is CASNPSGGPLGEQFF. CDR3 coding DNA: TGCGCCAGCAACCCTAGCGGGGGACCCCTAGGCGAGCAGTTCTTC.

V gene TRBV5-1 combines with J gene TRBJ1-2, with unresolved D. The V gene lost 3 bases and the J gene lost 3 bases, with 9 bases spanning the gap. This CDR3 is 13 amino acids long. Germline lookup yields CDR1 SGHRS and CDR2 YFSETQ. The CDR3 DNA is TGCGCCAGCAGCTCCAACTCGGACTATGGCTACACCTTC. Translation gives CASSSNSDYGYTF.

This clone was counted between two and nine times. The V gene is TRBV28, the J gene TRBJ1-1, with TRBD1 matching 7 bases. Germline assignment: CDR1 MDHEN and CDR2 SYDVKM. CDR3 length: 14 residues. V was pared by 6 bases and J by 0 bases, with 4 bases of the junction left unmatched. CDR3 protein: CASRSGTVNTEAFF. CDR3 coding DNA: TGTGCCAGCAGATCCGGGACAGTGAACACTGAAGCTTTCTTT.

V gene TRBV6-5 combines with J gene TRBJ2-5, with 9 nucleotides matching TRBD1. CDR3 size: 14 residues. Germline CDR1 MNHEY, CDR2 SVGAGI. After removal of 6 bases from V and 3 bases from J, the junction contained 5 bases not matched to a gene. The chain's CDR3 is CASRPGQGEETQYF. The CDR3 DNA reads as TGTGCCAGCAGGCCGGGACAGGGCGAAGAGACCCAGTACTTC.

The chain couples TRBV6-6 to TRBJ1-5, with 8 nucleotides matching TRBD1. Germline-derived CDR1 and CDR2 are MNHNY and SVGAGI (reference sequence). This CDR3 has 14 amino acids. V gave up 5 bases and J gave up 4 bases; unmatched junction bases: 4. Written as DNA, the CDR3 is TGTGCCAGCAGTCCCAGGGGGCAAAATCAGCCCCAGCATTTT. Protein: CASSPRGQNQPQHF.

The chain has TRBV27 and TRBJ2-7; D perhaps matches TRBD1 (5 bases). This CDR3 comprises 12 residues. The germline gives CDR1 MNHEY, CDR2 SMNVEV (reference sequence). V was trimmed by 5 bases and J by 3 bases, leaving 8 bases between them. The CDR3 nucleotides read TGTGCCAGCAGTACCCAGGGCTACGAGCAGTACTTC. It codes for CASSTQGYEQYF.

Concerning this clone: This CDR3 is also generated by other DNA sequences in the sample. The chain employs TRBV6-2 or TRBV6-3 and TRBJ2-5, with 8 bases fitting TRBD1. Germline V gene sequence: CDR1 MNHEY, CDR2 SVGEGT. This CDR3 region has 16 residues. The V and J ends lost 0 bases and 1 base, in that order; junction bases with no gene match: 4. CDR3 nucleotides: TGTGCCAGCAGTTACTCGGGGACAGGTGCCCAAGAGACCCAGTACTTC. Translation gives CASSYSGTGAQETQYF.

As for this clone: A far more abundant clone sits one base away, making this likely a read error. The same CDR3 also results from other DNA sequences found in this sample. The rearrangement links TRBV11-3 to TRBJ2-1; the match to TRBD2 covers 13 bases. The CDR3 contains 15 residues. The ends lost 6 bases at V and 4 bases at J; junction bases unmatched: 3. CDR1 and CDR2 (germline): SGHNT, YENEEA. Here the CDR3 DNA reads TGTGCCAGCAGTCAGGGACTAGCGGGGTACAATGAGCAGTTCTTC. Protein sequence: CASSQGLAGYNEQFF.

V and J are TRBV6-5 and TRBJ1-2; TRBD1 matches 8 bases. J gave up 8 bases and V 4 bases, and 3 bases lay outside the gene matches. Germline assignment: CDR1 MNHEY and CDR2 SVGAGI. The CDR3 is 12 amino acids. CDR3 protein: CASSLTGEGYTF. CDR3 nucleotide sequence: TGTGCCAGCAGTTTGACAGGGGAAGGCTACACCTTC.

V gene TRBV5-4 combines with J gene TRBJ1-6, with TRBD1 matching 9 bases. The germline V gene has CDR1 SGHNT and CDR2 YYREEE (reference sequence). The CDR3 has 14 amino acids. V shed 5 bases, J shed 5 bases, and the junction held 2 bases outside the gene matches. The CDR3 sequence: CASSRTGDNSPLHF. The CDR3 DNA sequence: TGTGCCAGCAGTCGGACAGGGGATAATTCACCCCTCCACTTT.

V gene TRBV10-3 combines with J gene TRBJ1-2, with 7 positions matching TRBD1. The V gene's germline CDR1 is ENHRY and CDR2 SYGVKD. The CDR3 runs 20 residues. With 8 bases clipped from V and 0 bases from J, the junction kept 24 bases outside the gene matches. In DNA form, the CDR3 reads TGTGCCATCGAGCCCAGGGGACAGAGTGTAAACTATCTAGCTAACTATGGCTACACCTTC. Translation gives CAIEPRGQSVNYLANYGYTF.

The gene calls are TRBV29-1 and TRBJ2-5; D might be TRBD1 (6 bases). CDR3 size: 13 residues. The germline V gene has CDR1 SQVTM and CDR2 ANQGSEA. CDR3 protein: CTTDRSDAETQYF. The CDR3 region has the DNA TGCACCACCGACAGGTCAGATGCAGAGACCCAGTACTTC.

The CDR3 region has the DNA TGCAGCGTTGAAGAATCGACAGGGGGTAGGTACGAGCAGTACTTC. Residues: CSVEESTGGRYEQYF. The genes are TRBV29-1 and TRBJ2-7, with TRBD1 matching over 9 bases. V shed 0 bases, J shed 4 bases, and the junction held 7 bases outside the gene matches. Germline-derived CDR1 and CDR2 are SQVTM and ANQGSEA. The CDR3 contains 15 residues.

This chain uses TRBV5-1 with TRBJ2-2; 7 bases fit TRBD2. Germline loops: CDR1 SGHRS, CDR2 YFSETQ. The CDR3 spans 15 residues. Germline trimming cut 4 bases from V and 5 bases from J; bases unmatched to any gene: 8. CDR3 residues: CASSHWRERTGELFF. The CDR3 DNA is TGCGCCAGCAGCCATTGGCGGGAGAGGACCGGGGAGCTGTTTTTT.

This chain joins TRBV10-1 and TRBJ2-2; TRBD1 agrees at 7 bases. The germline gives CDR1 WNHNN, CDR2 SYGVQD (reference sequence). This CDR3 comprises 15 residues. V was pared by 6 bases and J by 4 bases, with 8 bases of the junction left unmatched. CDR3 in amino acids: CASSSRDSLTGELFF. As DNA, the CDR3 is TGCGCCAGCAGCTCCCGGGACAGTCTCACCGGGGAGCTGTTTTTT.